These 2 T cell receptor beta chains were sequenced from one sample in a study of shared clonotypes between healthy human individuals. Sequencing was performed with immunoSEQ multiplex PCR; in TCRdb, only in-frame clones are kept and a portion is missing. The sample comprises about 490,000 clones, 81% of which are singletons, and about 13% rests with the top ten. Sequenced: PBMCs. These TCRs come from a woman in her thirties or forties in good health. Some clones in this sample may be carry-over from other donors' samples.

The sample holds one count of this clone. The J gene is TRBJ2-2, the V gene TRBV7-9; TRBD1 matches 9 bases. Unmatched junction bases numbered 3, after V lost 5 bases and J lost 5 bases. Germline V gene lookup returns CDR1 SEHNR and CDR2 FQNEAQ (reference sequence). This CDR3 comprises 14 residues. The CDR3 region is CASSRTGETGELFF. CDR3 in DNA: TGTGCCAGCAGCCGGACAGGGGAGACCGGGGAGCTGTTTTTT.

As regards this clone: Other nucleotide sequences in the sample specify the same CDR3. The chain employs TRBV30 and TRBJ2-5; D is unresolved. This CDR3 has 13 amino acids. CDR1 and CDR2 from the germline V gene are GTSNPN and SVGIG (reference sequence). V was trimmed by 0 bases and J by 4 bases, leaving 9 bases between them. CDR3 DNA sequence: TGTGCCTGGAGTGTTCTGGGTTTAGAGACCCAGTACTTC. As protein: CAWSVLGLETQYF.